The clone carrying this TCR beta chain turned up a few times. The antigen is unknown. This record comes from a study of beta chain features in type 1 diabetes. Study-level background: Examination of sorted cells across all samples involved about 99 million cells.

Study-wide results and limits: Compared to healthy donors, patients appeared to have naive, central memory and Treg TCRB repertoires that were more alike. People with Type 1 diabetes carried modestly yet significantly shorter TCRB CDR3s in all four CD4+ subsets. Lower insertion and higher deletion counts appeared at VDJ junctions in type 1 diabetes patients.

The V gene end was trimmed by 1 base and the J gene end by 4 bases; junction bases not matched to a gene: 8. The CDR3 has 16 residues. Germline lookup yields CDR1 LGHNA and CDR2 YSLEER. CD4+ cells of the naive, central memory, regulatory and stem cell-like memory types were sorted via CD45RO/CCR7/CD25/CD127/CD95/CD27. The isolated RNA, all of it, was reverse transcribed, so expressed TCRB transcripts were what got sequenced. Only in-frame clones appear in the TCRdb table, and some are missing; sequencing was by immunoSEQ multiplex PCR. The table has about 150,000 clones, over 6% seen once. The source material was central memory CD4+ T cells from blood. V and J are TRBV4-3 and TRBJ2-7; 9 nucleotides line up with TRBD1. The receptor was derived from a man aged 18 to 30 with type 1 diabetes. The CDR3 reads CASSQAEPGQGYEQYF. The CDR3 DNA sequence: TGCGCCAGCAGCCAAGCCGAACCGGGACAGGGTTACGAGCAGTACTTC.